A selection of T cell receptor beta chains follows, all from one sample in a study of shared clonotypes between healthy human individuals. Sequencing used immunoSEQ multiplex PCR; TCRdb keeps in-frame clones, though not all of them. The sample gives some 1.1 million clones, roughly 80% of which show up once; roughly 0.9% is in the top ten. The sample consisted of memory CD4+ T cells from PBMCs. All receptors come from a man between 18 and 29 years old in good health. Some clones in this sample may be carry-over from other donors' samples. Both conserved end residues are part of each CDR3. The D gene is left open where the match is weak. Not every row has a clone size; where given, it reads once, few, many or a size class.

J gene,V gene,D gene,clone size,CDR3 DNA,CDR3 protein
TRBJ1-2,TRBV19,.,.,TGTGCCAGTAGTATAGTGTCAGCAGGCTATGGCTACACCTTC,CASSIVSAGYGYTF
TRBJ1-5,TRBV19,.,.,TGTGCCAGTAGTATCGAAAATAGCAATCAGCCCCAGCATTTT,CASSIENSNQPQHF
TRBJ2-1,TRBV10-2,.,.,TGCGCCAGCAGTGAGAGCCTAGTTATTAACAATGAGCAGTTCTTC,CASSESLVINNEQFF
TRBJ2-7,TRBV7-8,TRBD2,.,TGTGCCAGCAGCTTAGCGGCCCAGCGGGAAGCATACGAGCAGTACTTC,CASSLAAQREAYEQYF
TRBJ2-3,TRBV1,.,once,TGCACCGCACGTTCGGCGGGAGGGCGGAAGGGATCGCAGTATTTT,CTARSAGGRKGSQYF
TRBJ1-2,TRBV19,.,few,TGTGCCAGTAGCCCGGGCCCGGGGGGTCGGAACTATGGCTACACCTTC,CASSPGPGGRNYGYTF
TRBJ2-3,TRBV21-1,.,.,TGTGCCAGCAGCCTTCGCACCGAAAGACAGGTCCTGGGGTTTACTAGCACAGATACGCAGTATTTT,CASSLRTERQVLGFTSTDTQYF
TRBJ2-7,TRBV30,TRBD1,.,TGTGCCTGGAGTGTACAGGGGGCCCACGAGCAGTACTTC,CAWSVQGAHEQYF
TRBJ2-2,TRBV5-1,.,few,TGCGCCAGCAGCTTTCCGGGGAACACCGGGGAGCTGTTTTTT,CASSFPGNTGELFF
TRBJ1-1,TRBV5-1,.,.,TGCGCCAGCAGAGAAAACGCTGAAGCTTTCTTT,CASRENAEAFF
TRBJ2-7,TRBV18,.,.,TGTGCCAGCTCACCACCGGAGGCTCCCTACGAGCAGTACTTC,CASSPPEAPYEQYF
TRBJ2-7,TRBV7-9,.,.,TGTGCCAGCAGCCGTGGGGCAGGGCCCGAGATCTCCTACGAGCAGTACTTC,CASSRGAGPEISYEQYF
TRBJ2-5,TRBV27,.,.,TGTGCCAGCAGCTGGCGTGTATCTGAGACCCAGTACTTC,CASSWRVSETQYF